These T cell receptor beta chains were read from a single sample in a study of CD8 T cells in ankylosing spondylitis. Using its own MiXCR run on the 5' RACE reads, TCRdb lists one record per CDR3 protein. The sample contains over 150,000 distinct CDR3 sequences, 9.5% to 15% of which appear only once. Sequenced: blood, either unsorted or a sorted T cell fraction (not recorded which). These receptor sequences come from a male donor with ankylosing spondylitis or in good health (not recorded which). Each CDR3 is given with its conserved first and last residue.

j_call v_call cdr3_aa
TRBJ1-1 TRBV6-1 CASLQSLGNTEAFF
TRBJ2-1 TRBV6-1 CASSILAPAYNEQFF
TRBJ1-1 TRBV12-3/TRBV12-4 CASSTVDLSRMNTEAFF
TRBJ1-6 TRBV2 CASSGHSLGSPLHF
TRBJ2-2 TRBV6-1 CASTLTGGSDTGELFF
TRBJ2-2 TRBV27 CASSLSSAPGELFF
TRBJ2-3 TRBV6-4 CASSPTSGGATDTQYF
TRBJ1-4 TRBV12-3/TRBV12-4 CASSADRPFGEKLFF
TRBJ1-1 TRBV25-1 CASSELGNTEAFF
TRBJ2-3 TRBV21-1 CASTKGLGTDTQYF
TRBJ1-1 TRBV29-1 CSVGARADAEAFF
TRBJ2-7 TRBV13 CASRPQGSGFYEQYF
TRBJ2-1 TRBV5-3 CAIGPGGGLGYNEQFF
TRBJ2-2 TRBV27 CASLREKIDGELFF
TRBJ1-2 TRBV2 CASRGQGDYYGYTF
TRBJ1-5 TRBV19 CASSHAVGDQPQHF
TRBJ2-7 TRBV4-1 CASSPKAGDWYEQYF
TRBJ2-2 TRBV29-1 CSGSGATSGELFF
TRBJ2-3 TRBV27 CASSGDRGSDTQYF
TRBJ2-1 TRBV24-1 CATSRTGRNEQFF
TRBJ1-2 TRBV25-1 CASSDQGLYGYTF
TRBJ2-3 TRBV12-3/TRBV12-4 CASVGASGRHTQYF
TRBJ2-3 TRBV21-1 CASNSGTGWTDTQYF
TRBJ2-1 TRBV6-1 CASTGTSGDSYNEQFF
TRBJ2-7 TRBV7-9 CASSLVGLGGSYEQYF
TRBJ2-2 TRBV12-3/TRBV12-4 CASGGGQGPTGELFF
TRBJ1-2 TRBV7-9 CASSFLPGQYGYTF
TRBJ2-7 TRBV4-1 CASSQEWQRGGLVPYEQYF
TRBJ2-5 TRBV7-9 CASSLERKTQYF
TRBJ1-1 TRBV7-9 CASRPGVNTEAFF
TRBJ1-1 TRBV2 CASSERFAGRTEAFF
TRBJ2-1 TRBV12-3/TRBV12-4 CASSFVAGGPGEQFF
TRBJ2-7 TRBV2 CASSGTLNSYEQYF
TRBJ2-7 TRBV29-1 CSVAGDRVDEQYF
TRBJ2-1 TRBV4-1 CASSQELAPSSYNEQFF
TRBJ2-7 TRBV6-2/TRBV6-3 CASSPRGGEVTISYEQYF
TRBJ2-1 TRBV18 CASSPIRRSSYNEQFF
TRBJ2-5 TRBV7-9 CASSFIETQYF
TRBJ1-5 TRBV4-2 CASSLADRGLGVQPQHF
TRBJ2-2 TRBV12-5 CASGSTIEGGTGELFF
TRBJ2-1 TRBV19 CASFSSGKPNEQFF
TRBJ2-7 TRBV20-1 CSARYPGVGEQYF
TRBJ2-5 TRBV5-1 CASSLGTGGEETQYF
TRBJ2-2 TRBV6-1 CASPTANTGELFF
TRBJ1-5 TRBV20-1 CSARDLGRNNQPQHF
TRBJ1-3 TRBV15 CATSRDFRGSDGNTIYF
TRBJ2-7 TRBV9 CASSAVSSGSSYEQYF
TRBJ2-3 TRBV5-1 CASRRGTSVSTDTQYF
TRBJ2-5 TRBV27 CASSAGLAGGIVSIEAQYF
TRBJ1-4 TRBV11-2 CASSFDRDVLGKLFF